This T cell receptor (beta chain) was sequenced during a study of T cell changes during pregnancy in multiple sclerosis. Assay: immunoSEQ multiplex PCR; the TCRdb copy retains only in-frame clones and omits some. Here the sample spans 75,000 to 100,000 clones, around 94% being singletons. V was shortened by 3 bases and J by 0 bases, with 9 bases between the two germline ends. Germline lookup yields CDR1 KGHSH and CDR2 LQKENI. The CDR3 sequence is 15 residues long. Sequencing was performed on peripheral blood, taken after pregnancy. The TCR sequence derives from a female donor with multiple sclerosis, enrolled in a pregnancy study. The chain employs TRBV18 and TRBJ1-3; D is possibly TRBD1 (6 bases). CDR3 sequence: CASSPRTASGNTIYF. In DNA, the CDR3 is TGTGCCAGCTCACCTCGGACAGCCTCTGGAAACACCATATATTTT.